These 22 T cell receptor beta chains were all obtained from the same sample, sequenced in a study of blood T cell repertoires in COVID-19. Assay used: immunoSEQ multiplex PCR; TCRdb lists only in-frame clones, some missing. Altogether about 250,000 clones are present, 75% to 90% being singletons, with the ten largest covering 4% to 5%. Specimen: peripheral blood. These receptors were collected from a woman between 40 and 55 years old who had recovered from COVID-19.

This chain uses TRBV4-3 with TRBJ2-1, with 7 positions matching TRBD2. Trimming cost V 1 base and J 0 bases; bases outside gene matches: 6. CDR1 and CDR2 from the germline V gene are LGHNA and YSLEER. The CDR3 runs to 17 residues. Written as DNA, the CDR3 is TGCGCCAGCAGCCAAGCCGGGGGAGGGAGCTCCTACAATGAGCAGTTCTTC. The encoded protein is CASSQAGGGSSYNEQFF.

The chain couples TRBV2 to TRBJ1-4, with TRBD1 as a possible D gene (5 bases). The germline V gene encodes CDR1 SNHLY and CDR2 FYNNEI. Trimming took 7 bases from V and 5 from J, leaving 17 bases between them. The CDR3 has 15 amino acids. CDR3 DNA sequence: TGTGCCAGCAAGGGGCCGAAGTCCCCAAATGAAAAACTGTTTTTT. This codes for CASKGPKSPNEKLFF.

The rearrangement links TRBV18 to TRBJ1-1, with TRBD1 matching 9 bases. Germline values: CDR1 KGHSH, CDR2 LQKENI. This CDR3 region has 14 residues. Germline trimming cut 6 bases from V and 5 bases from J; bases unmatched to any gene: 7. CDR3 coding DNA: TGTGCCAGCTCTCCCGGGACAGGGAATACTGAAGCTTTCTTT. It codes for CASSPGTGNTEAFF.

This chain connects TRBV4-2 to TRBJ2-7, with D maybe TRBD2 (6 bases). Germline CDR1 reads LGHNA; CDR2 reads YNFKEQ. V gave up 1 base and J gave up 0 bases, with 7 bases separating them. This CDR3 has 14 amino acids. The CDR3 region has the DNA TGTGCCAGCAGCCAAGGGCGGGACTCCTACGAGCAGTACTTC. It is translated as CASSQGRDSYEQYF.

V is TRBV10-1 and J is TRBJ2-1; 8 bases are a match to TRBD2. V shed 5 bases, J shed 6 bases, and the junction held 6 bases outside the gene matches. Germline-derived CDR1 and CDR2 are WNHNN and SYGVQD (reference sequence). The length of the CDR3 is 14 residues. The CDR3 bases are TGCGCCAGCAGTTCTGGACTAGCTGGCAATGAGCAGTTCTTC. Translated: CASSSGLAGNEQFF.

V gene TRBV11-2 combines with J gene TRBJ2-7, with a tentative D call TRBD2 (6 bases). Germline values: CDR1 SGHAT, CDR2 FQNNGV. The CDR3 consists of 16 residues. The ends were cut back, 2 bases at V and 1 base at J, with 15 bases in the middle. CDR3: CASSLSGWGDSYEQYF. CDR3 sequence (DNA): TGTGCCAGCAGCTTATCAGGTTGGGGGGATTCCTACGAGCAGTACTTC.

The V call is TRBV7-9, the J call TRBJ1-2; D gene unclear. V lost 2 bases to trimming and J lost 2 bases, with 9 bases between them. The germline CDR1 and CDR2 sequences are SEHNR and FQNEAQ (reference sequence). The CDR3 sequence is 14 residues long. CDR3 residues: CASSLWPENYGYTF. CDR3 nucleotides: TGTGCCAGCAGCTTATGGCCGGAGAACTATGGCTACACCTTC.

The chain couples TRBV12-3 or TRBV12-4 to TRBJ2-3, with D possibly TRBD1 on 5 matching bases. This CDR3 is built from 12 residues. V lost 6 bases and J lost 9, with 13 bases in between. The CDR3 DNA reads TGTGCCAGCAGAAAACCAGGGCTAACGCAGTATTTT. Amino acid sequence: CASRKPGLTQYF.

The chain couples TRBV28 to TRBJ1-3; a weak D match, TRBD1 (6 bases). This CDR3 is built from 13 residues. The germline V gene encodes CDR1 MDHEN and CDR2 SYDVKM. Trimming took 8 bases from V and 3 from J, leaving 11 bases between them. The CDR3 reads CASDGTYGNTIYF. CDR3 in DNA: TGTGCCAGCGATGGGACATATGGAAACACCATATATTTT.

This chain uses TRBV5-8 with TRBJ1-6; a possible D gene is TRBD1 (5 bases). V was trimmed by 2 bases and J by 9 bases, leaving 18 bases between them. The CDR3 totals 16 residues. Germline V gene lookup returns CDR1 SGHTS and CDR2 YDEGEE. The CDR3 is CASSFLPGGAASPLHF. In DNA, the CDR3 is TGTGCCAGCAGCTTCCTTCCAGGAGGGGCAGCTTCACCCCTCCACTTT.

The chain is built from TRBV5-1 and TRBJ1-6; D uncertain. Trimming removed 0 bases from V and 8 bases from J, with 12 bases in between. Looked up from germline, CDR1 is SGHRS and CDR2 is YFSETQ. The CDR3 has 15 residues. For the CDR3, the DNA is TGCGCCAGCAGCTTGGCTCTCCCCGTCGATTCACCCCTCCACTTT. It yields the protein CASSLALPVDSPLHF.

This chain joins TRBV3-1 (or the pseudogene TRBV3-2) and TRBJ1-5; the match to TRBD1 covers 8 bases. This CDR3 comprises 15 residues. V shed 1 base and J 4 bases; nucleotides not matched to a gene: 3. Germline V gives CDR1 LGHDT, CDR2 YNNKEL (reference sequence). The CDR3 protein is CASSQGNRGNQPQHF. The CDR3 nucleotides are TGTGCCAGCAGCCAAGGGAACAGGGGGAATCAGCCCCAGCATTTT.

This clone showed up just a few times. The chain joins TRBV10-1 to TRBJ2-5; 8 bases are shared with TRBD2. CDR1 is WNHNN, CDR2 SYGVQD, per germline (reference sequence). Germline trimming cut 4 bases from V and 3 bases from J; bases unmatched to any gene: 4. The CDR3 extends over 14 amino acids. This chain's CDR3 is CASSGGGTEETQYF. In nucleotides, the CDR3 is TGCGCCAGCAGTGGCGGGGGGACCGAAGAGACCCAGTACTTC.

This rearrangement joins TRBV7-9 to TRBJ2-7; a possible D gene is TRBD2 (6 bases). Germline-derived CDR1 and CDR2 are SEHNR and FQNEAQ (reference sequence). CDR3 length equals 14 residues. V shed 2 bases and J shed 9 bases, with 17 bases lying between them. The DNA for the CDR3 is TGTGCCAGCAGCTTATGTATATCGGGGGTAGGGCAGTACGTC. Its translation is CASSLCISGVGQYV.

This CDR3 is CARGGRDGGQSNEQYV. CDR3 nucleotides: TGTGCCCGAGGGGGCAGGGATGGAGGCCAATCTAACGAGCAGTACGTC. The rearrangement uses TRBV19 and TRBJ2-7; 7 nucleotides align to TRBD1. In germline, CDR1 is LNHDA, CDR2 SQIVND (reference sequence). Trimming removed 11 bases from V and 5 bases from J; junction bases left unmatched: 21. CDR3 length: 16 residues.

The V gene is TRBV7-9, the J gene TRBJ2-3, with 9 bases that match TRBD2. The CDR3 sequence is 16 residues long. Germline CDR1 reads SEHNR; CDR2 reads FQNEAQ (reference sequence). V lost 5 bases and J lost 3; bases outside the gene matches: 9. The CDR3 DNA follows: TGTGCCAGCAGCGCAGTAGTAGCGGGAGCAACAGATACGCAGTATTTT. Translation gives CASSAVVAGATDTQYF. The complete variable domain, with remaining parts taken from reference TRBV7-9 and TRBJ2-3, reads DTGVSQNPRHKITKRGQNVTFRCDPISEHNRLYWYRQTLGQGPEFLTYFQNEAQLEKSRLLSDRFSAERPKGSFSTLEIQRTEQGDSAMYLCASSAVVAGATDTQYFGPGTRLTVL.

This chain joins TRBV5-4 and TRBJ2-1; D is ambiguous. This CDR3 is 15 amino acids long. Germline V gene data show CDR1 as SGHNT and CDR2 as YYREEE (reference sequence). The ends were cut back, 1 base at V and 5 bases at J, with 13 bases in the middle. The CDR3 spells CASSLYSRQHNEQFF. CDR3 DNA sequence: TGTGCCAGCAGCTTGTATTCGCGGCAGCACAATGAGCAGTTCTTC.

The chain couples TRBV18 to TRBJ1-6, with a possible D match to TRBD1 (5 bases). Germline CDR1 and CDR2: KGHSH and LQKENI. Trimming removed 5 bases at V and 0 bases at J, with 8 bases between. The CDR3 sequence is 15 residues long. The CDR3 DNA sequence: TGTGCCAGCTCAGCCGACAGCTCCTATAATTCACCCCTCCACTTT. Its protein product is CASSADSSYNSPLHF.

The chain joins TRBV7-2 to TRBJ1-2, with TRBD1 as a possible D gene (6 bases). Germline CDR1 SGHTA, CDR2 FQGNSA. The V and J ends lost 5 bases and 4 bases respectively, with 14 bases between them. The CDR3 extends over 14 amino acids. CDR3 coding DNA: TGTGCCAGCAGCCCCGGACAGTTTGGCTATGGCTACACCTTC. This gives the protein CASSPGQFGYGYTF.

The V and J genes are TRBV5-6 and TRBJ2-2; D is perhaps TRBD1 (5 bases). Germline V lookup: CDR1 SGHDT, CDR2 YYEEEE. Trimming took 6 bases from V and 3 from J, leaving 9 bases between them. The CDR3 runs to 13 residues. The CDR3 DNA reads as TGTGCCAGCAAGGGGATGGACACCGGGGAGCTGTTTTTT. Its protein is CASKGMDTGELFF.

The V call is TRBV2, the J call TRBJ1-2; no clear D gene. Looked up from germline, CDR1 is SNHLY and CDR2 is FYNNEI. CDR3 length: 15 amino acids. V lost 4 bases, J lost 6 bases, and 18 bases lay in between. The CDR3 is CASSVSSGLINGYTF. The CDR3 nucleotides are TGTGCCAGCAGTGTCAGTAGCGGGTTGATAAATGGCTACACCTTC.

V gene TRBV5-6 combines with J gene TRBJ2-2, with D possibly being TRBD1 (6 bases). The CDR3 runs to 14 residues. Germline values: CDR1 SGHDT, CDR2 YYEEEE. The germline V and J ends were trimmed by 3 bases and 6 bases, with 12 bases remaining between them. The CDR3 nucleotides read TGTGCCAGCAGCTCTCAGGGGTGGGCCGGGGAGCTGTTTTTT. This codes for CASSSQGWAGELFF.